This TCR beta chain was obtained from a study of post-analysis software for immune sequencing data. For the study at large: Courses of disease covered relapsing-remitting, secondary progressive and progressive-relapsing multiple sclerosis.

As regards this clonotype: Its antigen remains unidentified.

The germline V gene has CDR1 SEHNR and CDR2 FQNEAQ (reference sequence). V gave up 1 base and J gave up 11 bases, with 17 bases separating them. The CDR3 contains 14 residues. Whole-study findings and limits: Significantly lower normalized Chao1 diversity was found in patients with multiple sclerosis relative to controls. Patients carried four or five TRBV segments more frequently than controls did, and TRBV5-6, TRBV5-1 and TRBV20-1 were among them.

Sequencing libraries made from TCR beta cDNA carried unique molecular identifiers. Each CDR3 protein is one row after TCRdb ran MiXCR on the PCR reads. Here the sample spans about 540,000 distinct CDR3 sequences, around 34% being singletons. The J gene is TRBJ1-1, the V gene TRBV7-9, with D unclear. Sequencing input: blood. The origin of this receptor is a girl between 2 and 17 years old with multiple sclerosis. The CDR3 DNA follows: TGTGCCAGCAGCTTAGAGGCAAGGGCTTACGACGCTTTCTTT. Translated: CASSLEARAYDAFF.